This T cell receptor beta chain derives from a study of CD8+ T cells in alopecia areata. About the research overall: Disease severity was quantified as SALT score of affected scalp area.

The CDR3 spans 14 residues. The ends were cut back, 0 bases at V and 5 bases at J, with 12 bases in the middle. CDR1 SGHRS and CDR2 YFSETQ come from the germline V gene. Stated treatment: oral pan-JAK inhibitor, 5-10 mg twice daily. This clone was counted a few times. Extracted RNA was reverse transcribed into cDNA, the sequencing template. Sequencing used immunoSEQ multiplex PCR; TCRdb keeps in-frame clones, though not all of them. Of over 250,000 clones listed, about 62% are singletons. This TCR derives from a human donor with alopecia areata. The chain is built from TRBV5-1 and TRBJ2-7; D remains unclear. The material was CD4+ T cells sorted from blood, obtained around week 54, from a patient treated with tofacitinib. The DNA for the CDR3 is TGCGCCAGCAGCTTGGAGTGGGTGATCGACGAGCAGTACTTC. It yields the protein CASSLEWVIDEQYF.